This T cell receptor beta chain is from a study of cytomegalovirus exposure and HLA in healthy donors. CDR1 and CDR2 from the germline V gene are LNHDA and SQIVND (reference sequence). The CDR3 consists of 13 residues. J was trimmed by 0 bases and V by 8 bases; bases with no gene match: 1. The method was immunoSEQ multiplex PCR; TCRdb's version includes in-frame clones alone and lacks a portion of them. The sample has 130,000 or so clones, about nine tenths seen once. Sequencing used PBMCs. The TCR originated in a man aged 30 to 45 in good health and CMV-seronegative. This chain joins TRBV19 and TRBJ1-1, with 9 bases that match TRBD1. CDR3 DNA sequence: TGTGCCAGTGACAGGGGGATGAACACTGAAGCTTTCTTT. Translating it yields CASDRGMNTEAFF.